This T cell receptor (beta chain) was identified during a study of blood T cell repertoires in COVID-19 (dated by TCRdb to 2020 to 2021). Context from the whole study: The collaborator samples originated in the United States, Italy and Spain and spanned the acute and convalescent phases of COVID-19. The dataset comprised deeply sampled blood TCRbeta repertoires from subjects exposed to, actively infected with, or recovered from COVID-19. Samples were obtained from the ongoing ImmuneRACE study (first 160 participants) and from 1,254 subjects provided by 6 global collaborators. The material from the prospective study consisted of cDNA or gDNA derived from T cells, B-cell-depleted T cells, or PBMCs. Where HLA class I and class II types were available, the types were taken from metadata supplied by the sample provider, not from assay-based typing. A de-identified subject ID, COVID-19 status, age in years and sex were almost always included in the sample metadata. The repertoires were released in a freely available public database intended as a resource for research on the immune response to SARS-CoV-2.

As regards this clone: There is no known antigen for this receptor. No base qualities exist here, and no much larger clone lies one base off it.

TCRbeta CDR3 regions were amplified from genomic DNA by means of the immunoSEQ Assay, a bias-controlled multiplex PCR. As for the authors' bioinformatics: Within the assay, amplification of reference gene primers was used to estimate how many nucleated cells each sample contained. Sequence reads were collapsed and filtered to measure the absolute abundance of every unique TCRbeta CDR3 rearrangement. For each sample, productive Simpson clonality was calculated as the square root of Simpson's diversity index across productive rearrangements. Not all clones reach the TCRdb copy of this immuneACCESS table, which keeps in-frame sequences only. Checked studies attribute under half of the gap to unresolved V genes and leave the rest unexplained. The V and J calls and clone size are taken from that table; D and trimming were inferred from the DNA. This sample holds roughly 260,000 clones; 70% to 90% were observed only once. The top ten hold under 2.5% of the sample.

Results and caveats for the whole study, not just this receptor: Clinical and demographic metadata were provided uncurated, with the amount varying by source and participant.

Participants in the prospective study were aged about 18 to 95 years, lived in 24 United States geographic areas, and enrolled through a virtual design. In the prospective study, cohorts were assigned on the basis of participant-reported clinical history obtained from a screening survey and a study questionnaire. Recovered participants in ImmuneRACE Cohort 3 were defined as having two consecutive negative NP/OP PCR tests, clearance from a healthcare professional, or resolution of symptoms. Each participant in the prospective study had whole blood, serum and a nasopharyngeal or oropharyngeal swab collected by mobile phlebotomists. Participants in the prospective study had the option to provide additional blood draws and questionnaires over a roughly two-month period. Before DNA extraction, prospective study blood samples were shipped either frozen or at room temperature. The sequencing input was PBMCs or T cells enriched from blood (not recorded which). The TCR was taken from a woman aged 50 to 60 who had recovered from COVID-19.

CDR3 protein: CASSPPDSLLGNTIYF. The nucleotide sequence reads TGTGCCAGCAGTCCGCCGGACAGCCTTTTGGGAAACACCATATATTTT. The rearranged chain carries TRBV28 and TRBJ1-3; a tentative D call is TRBD1 (6 bases match). V gives up 5 bases and J gives up 4 bases, and the segment between their germline ends measures 18 bases. CDR3 length: 16 amino acids, cysteine to phenylalanine. Only the CDR3 region is kept as DNA, spanning 48 bases read in frame from base 1. CDR1 and CDR2 are read off the germline V gene as MDHEN and SYDVKM. Joined to the reference TRBV28 and TRBJ1-3 proteins, this CDR3 gives the full variable domain: DVKVTQSSRYLVKRTGEKVFLECVQDMDHENMFWYRQDPGLGLRLIYFSYDVKMKEKGDIPEGYSVSREKKERFSLILESASTNQTSMYLCASSPPDSLLGNTIYFGEGSWLTVV.